One sample yielded the 13 T cell receptor beta chains listed below, sequenced in a study of tumor-infiltrating lymphocytes in oesophageal squamous cell carcinoma. TCRdb re-called the PCR reads with MiXCR, one entry per CDR3 protein. The table shows 9,900 or so distinct CDR3 sequences, with approximately 59% occurring only once. The sequencing sample was made of esophageal tumor tissue. These receptors were collected from a female donor with esophageal squamous cell carcinoma.

This chain uses TRBV7-2 with TRBJ1-5; maybe TRBD1 (5 bases). The V end was cut by 1 base, the J end by 0 bases, with 10 bases between. The CDR3 loop spans 16 amino acids. The germline V gene encodes CDR1 SGHTA and CDR2 FQGNSA. The CDR3 here is CASSLVGGGSNQPQHF. The CDR3 bases are TGTGCCAGCAGCTTAGTAGGCGGGGGTAGCAATCAGCCCCAGCATTTT.

A few counts support this clonotype. The chain carries TRBV7-9 and TRBJ2-5; D is ambiguous. V lost 3 bases to trimming and J lost 1 base, with 6 bases between them. The CDR3 extends over 13 amino acids. CDR1 SEHNR and CDR2 FQNEAQ come from the germline V gene (reference sequence). The CDR3 bases are TGTGCCAGCAGCTTCGGGCTCCAAGAGACCCAGTACTTC. Protein product: CASSFGLQETQYF. The whole variable domain, filled in from reference TRBV7-9 and TRBJ2-5, reads DTGVSQNPRHKITKRGQNVTFRCDPISEHNRLYWYRQTLGQGPEFLTYFQNEAQLEKSRLLSDRFSAERPKGSFSTLEIQRTEQGDSAMYLCASSFGLQETQYFGPGTRLLVL.

The chain combines TRBV7-3 with TRBJ2-3; D perhaps matches TRBD2 (7 bases). The J call may be faulty, since TRBJ2-1 better matches the DNA end. Germline CDR1 and CDR2: SGHTA and FQGTGA. The CDR3 is made up of 13 amino acids. The CDR3 sequence is CASSLGGQGEQFF. The CDR3 DNA sequence: TGTGCCAGCAGCTTGGGGGGGCAGGGTGAGCAGTTCTTC.

Within the sample, this clonotype is medium-sized (0.01 to 0.1%). The chain joins TRBV6-1 to TRBJ2-7, with D unresolved. There are 17 residues in the CDR3. Trimming stripped 1 base from V and 0 bases from J, with 16 bases between. The V gene's germline CDR1 is MNHNS and CDR2 SASEGT. CDR3 coding DNA: TGTGCCAGCAGTGAAGATGTAACCACACTGAGCTCCTACGAGCAGTACTTC. Amino acids: CASSEDVTTLSSYEQYF.

About this clonotype itself: An end of the junction differs from the germline gene, which may be a read error. V gene TRBV7-6 combines with J gene TRBJ2-3; D not resolved. CDR3 length: 15 residues. Germline lookup yields CDR1 SGHVS and CDR2 FNYEAQ. The CDR3 DNA sequence: TGTGCCAGCAGCCTCAGCCGGGTCGACGATTCACCCCTCCACTTC. This encodes CASSLSRVDDSPLHF.

The V gene is TRBV7-6, the J gene TRBJ2-1, with 10 nucleotides matching TRBD1. Germline V gives CDR1 SGHVS, CDR2 FNYEAQ. V dropped 5 bases and J dropped 2; count of bases not matched to a gene: 6. CDR3 length: 16 amino acids. This CDR3 reads CASSRRQGATYNEQFF. DNA for the CDR3: TGTGCCAGCAGCCGTCGACAGGGGGCGACCTACAATGAGCAGTTCTTC.

This chain links TRBV7-6 with TRBJ2-5; D unclear. The end of the DNA aligns better with TRBJ2-1, so the J call may be wrong. Germline V lookup: CDR1 SGHVS, CDR2 FNYEAQ. The CDR3 runs 13 residues. This CDR3 is CASSILYGSSQFF. The CDR3 coding sequence is TGTGCCAGCAGCATCCTTTATGGCAGCAGCCAGTTCTTC.

The V and J genes are TRBV24-1 and TRBJ2-1, with D unresolved. Per the germline V gene, CDR1 is KGHDR and CDR2 is SFDVKD. The CDR3 runs to 13 residues. The germline V and J ends were trimmed by 4 bases and 3 bases, with 6 bases remaining between them. This CDR3 is CATSDPIYNEQFF. The CDR3 nucleotides are TGTGCCACCAGTGACCCAATCTACAATGAGCAGTTCTTC.

In its sample, this clonotype was seen many times. The rearrangement links TRBV11-2 to TRBJ2-5, with D uncertain. This CDR3 has 14 residues. The V end was cut by 1 base, the J end by 11 bases, with 17 bases between. CDR1 and CDR2 (germline): SGHAT, FQNNGV. The CDR3 spells CASSLGRFSHEQYF. The CDR3 bases are TGTGCCAGCAGCTTAGGCCGGTTTTCCCATGAGCAGTACTTC.

V gene TRBV10-2 combines with J gene TRBJ2-1; unclear D gene. The assigned J gene may be wrong: the sequence end matches TRBJ2-7 better. This CDR3 region has 11 residues. The V gene's germline CDR1 is WSHSY and CDR2 SAAADI. CDR3 nucleotides: TGCGCCAGCAGTGGCACGGACCAGCAGTACTTC. Translated: CASSGTDQQYF.

The chain uses TRBV7-2 and TRBJ2-7; D possibly corresponds to TRBD2 (6 bases). The CDR3 contains 13 residues. From germline, CDR1 is SGHTA and CDR2 FQGNSA. The V end was cut by 4 bases, the J end by 3 bases, with 10 bases between. The CDR3 region is CASSYGRDYEQYF. CDR3 coding DNA: TGTGCCAGCAGCTACGGGAGAGACTACGAGCAGTACTTC. The variable domain in full, completed from reference TRBV7-2 and TRBJ2-7, reads GAGVSQSPSNKVTEKGKDVELRCDPISGHTALYWYRQSLGQGLEFLIYFQGNSAPDKSGLPSDRFSAERTGGSVSTLTIQRTQQEDSAVYLCASSYGRDYEQYFGPGTRLTVT.

This clonotype was found many times. The V gene is TRBV7-9, the J gene TRBJ2-1; 10 bases fit TRBD2. The V gene end was trimmed by 5 bases and the J gene end by 1 base; junction bases not matched to a gene: 2. The CDR3 runs 15 residues. Per germline, CDR1 SEHNR and CDR2 FQNEAQ (reference sequence). The CDR3 region is CASSRSGRSYNEQFF. The CDR3 DNA reads as TGTGCCAGCAGCCGTAGCGGGAGGTCCTACAATGAGCAGTTCTTC.

This clonotype has a count of ten or more. A read error may account for a junction end that differs from germline. This chain links TRBV2 with TRBJ2-6, with TRBD1 as a possible D gene (6 bases). This CDR3 comprises 13 residues. CDR1 is SNHLY, CDR2 FYNNEI, per germline. For the CDR3, the DNA is TGTGCCAGCTTGTTACAGGGAAATTCACCCCTCCACTTC. Its protein product is CASLLQGNSPLHF.